The T cell receptor (beta chain) described here comes from a study of blood T cell repertoires in COVID-19 (dated by TCRdb to the early 2020s). With respect to the entire study: Samples from collaborators originated in the United States, Italy and Spain and spanned both the acute and convalescent phases of COVID-19. A freely available public database, intended as a resource for researchers studying the immune response to SARS-CoV-2, is where the repertoires were released. The dataset comprised deeply sampled blood TCRbeta repertoires from subjects exposed to, actively infected with, or recovered from COVID-19. The sample metadata nearly always contained a de-identified subject ID, COVID-19 status, age in years and sex. The prospective study material was composed of cDNA or gDNA derived from T cells, B-cell-depleted T cells, or PBMCs. Samples were obtained from the ongoing ImmuneRACE study (first 160 participants) and from about 1,300 subjects provided by 6 global collaborators. HLA class I and class II types, where available, came from metadata supplied by the sample provider rather than from assay-based typing.

TCRbeta CDR3 regions were amplified from genomic DNA using the immunoSEQ Assay, a bias-controlled multiplex PCR. The authors processed their data as follows. Within the assay, amplification of reference gene primers was used to estimate how many nucleated cells each sample contained. To quantify the absolute abundance of each unique TCRbeta CDR3 rearrangement, sequence reads were collapsed and filtered. Productive Simpson clonality was computed per sample as the square root of Simpson's diversity index over productive rearrangements. TCRdb carries this immuneACCESS record with in-frame sequences only. Its versions omit some clonotypes, under half of them owing to an unresolved V gene in the studies checked, with the rest unexplained. V and J calls and clone size are those listed in that table; D and trimming were worked out from the DNA. Here the sample has hundreds of thousands of clones; roughly 89% occur a single time. More than 1.4% of the sample comes from the top ten.

A note on this clone: It lacks a known antigen. No much larger clone is present one base from it, and per-base qualities are unavailable.

Beyond this particular receptor, the publication reports: Clinical and demographic metadata were provided uncurated, with the amount varying by source and participant.

Inclusive of the bounding cysteine and phenylalanine, the CDR3 is 12 residues long. The retained sequence is limited to the CDR3, 36 bases, with the frame set at the first base. The germline V gene specifies SNHLY as CDR1 and FYNNEI as CDR2. A distance of 8 bases separates the germline ends of V and J, which lose 5 bases and 4 bases respectively. The collaborating institutions used their own protocols to collect whole blood in K2EDTA tubes. Collaborator samples were shipped for TCRbeta analysis as frozen whole blood, isolated PBMCs, or DNA extracted from either sample type. Specimen: peripheral blood. The receptor was isolated from a woman aged 25 to 39 with active or convalescent COVID-19. Here the chain combines TRBV2 and TRBJ1-2; the D gene is perhaps TRBD1, on 5 matching bases. CDR3 sequence: CASSFDSYGYTF. The DNA sequence is as follows: TGTGCCAGCAGTTTTGACAGCTATGGCTACACCTTC.